Following are 28 T cell receptor beta chains from one sample sequenced in a study of early T cells in non-severe SARS-CoV-2 infection. TCRdb independently ran MiXCR on the 5' RACE reads; one entry per CDR3 protein. In the table there are approximately 110,000 distinct CDR3 sequences, more than 12% of which are singletons. The sample taken for sequencing was whole blood. The receptors derive from an adult who was a healthcare worker with PCR-confirmed SARS-CoV-2 infection or an uninfected control (not recorded which).

This rearrangement joins TRBV5-5 to TRBJ1-4; 7 bases agree with TRBD1. This CDR3 comprises 14 residues. The V segment lost 9 bases and the J segment 4 bases; nucleotides outside the gene matches: 9. Germline CDR1 SGHKS, CDR2 YYEKEE (reference sequence). The CDR3 nucleotides are TGTGCCAACTCGCTCGGGACAGTTAATGAAAAACTGTTTTTT. Translating gives CANSLGTVNEKLFF.

The genes are TRBV2 and TRBJ1-1, with 7 positions matching TRBD1. V lost 3 bases and J lost 7; bases outside the gene matches: 2. Germline assignment: CDR1 SNHLY and CDR2 FYNNEI. This CDR3 has 12 residues. In DNA, the CDR3 is TGTGCCAGCAGTGATGACAGGGTTGAAGCTTTCTTT. This sequence encodes CASSDDRVEAFF.

This clonotype occurred a few times. The rearrangement links TRBV29-1 to TRBJ2-3; TRBD2 might be the D (6 bases). The CDR3 totals 14 residues. Germline V lookup: CDR1 SQVTM, CDR2 ANQGSEA. V lost 0 bases, J lost 6 bases, and 13 bases lay in between. The CDR3 loop is CSVEDPRGRDTQYF. CDR3 bases: TGCAGCGTTGAAGACCCGCGGGGCAGGGATACGCAGTATTTT.

This clonotype was seen at least ten times. The rearrangement joins TRBV12-3 or TRBV12-4 to TRBJ2-7; D uncertain. The CDR3 runs to 14 residues. Trimming removed 7 bases at V and 6 bases at J, with 19 bases between. The CDR3: CASTPDPTSAEQYF. CDR3 DNA: TGTGCCAGCACCCCGGACCCAACGTCTGCCGAGCAGTACTTC.

At least ten counts were recorded for this clonotype. CDR3 nucleotides: TGTGCCAGCAGCTATCAGAATAATTCACCCCTCCACTTT. Its translation is CASSYQNNSPLHF. The V and J genes are TRBV5-5 and TRBJ1-6, with D unresolved. The germline CDR1 and CDR2 sequences are SGHKS and YYEKEE (reference sequence). CDR3 length equals 13 residues. The V gene lost 3 bases and the J gene lost 5 bases, with 6 bases spanning the gap.

This clonotype came up many times. The chain carries TRBV30 and TRBJ1-1; unclear D gene. V dropped 2 bases and J dropped 7 bases, with 14 bases sitting between them. The CDR3 extends over 13 amino acids. Germline-derived CDR1 and CDR2 are GTSNPN and SVGIG (reference sequence). The CDR3 DNA is TGTGCCTGGAGTCCTTCCCGGGGTGGTGAAGCTTTCTTT. The encoded protein is CAWSPSRGGEAFF. The complete variable domain, with remaining parts taken from reference TRBV30 and TRBJ1-1, reads SQTIHQWPATLVQPVGSPLSLECTVEGTSNPNLYWYRQAAGRGLQLLFYSVGIGQISSEVPQNLSASRPQDRQFILSSKKLLLSDSGFYLCAWSPSRGGEAFFGQGTRLTVV.

The V and J genes are TRBV5-4 and TRBJ2-7; 12 positions agree with TRBD2. Germline V CDR1 and CDR2: SGHNT, YYREEE (reference sequence). The CDR3 has 16 amino acids. Unmatched junction bases numbered 5, after V lost 4 bases and J lost 0 bases. Written as DNA, the CDR3 is TGTGCCAGCAGCAACATACTAGCGGGGGGCTCCTACGAGCAGTACTTC. Residues: CASSNILAGGSYEQYF. Based on the CDR3 plus reference TRBV5-4 and TRBJ2-7, the full variable domain is ETGVTQSPTHLIKTRGQQVTLRCSSQSGHNTVSWYQQALGQGPQFIFQYYREEENGRGNFPPRFSGLQFPNYSSELNVNALELDDSALYLCASSNILAGGSYEQYFGPGTRLTVT.

This chain links TRBV10-3 with TRBJ1-2; 7 bases are shared with TRBD1. V lost 9 bases, J lost 6 bases, and 1 base stayed unmatched. Germline CDR1 reads ENHRY; CDR2 reads SYGVKD. This CDR3 has 10 residues. The CDR3 sequence: CAIGQDGYTF. In DNA, the CDR3 is TGTGCCATAGGACAGGATGGCTACACCTTC.

This clonotype was found a few times. The V and J genes are TRBV18 and TRBJ2-5; 11 bases agree with TRBD1. CDR1 and CDR2 from the germline V gene are KGHSH and LQKENI. Trimming at V came to 6 bases and at J to 4 bases, leaving 10 bases not matched to a gene. This CDR3 comprises 16 residues. The chain's CDR3 is CASSPPQGQGAETQYF. CDR3 DNA sequence: TGTGCCAGCTCCCCCCCGCAAGGACAGGGGGCAGAGACCCAGTACTTC.

The V and J genes are TRBV12-3 or TRBV12-4 and TRBJ1-5; D remains unclear. This CDR3 contains 12 residues. V gave up 1 base and J gave up 4 bases, with 2 bases separating them. Here the CDR3 DNA reads TGTGCCAGCAGTTTAGGAAATCAGCCCCAGCATTTT. As protein: CASSLGNQPQHF.

This clonotype was counted a few times. The chain carries TRBV7-8 and TRBJ2-2, with 9 bases fitting TRBD1. V lost 3 bases, J lost 5 bases, and 7 bases stayed unmatched. CDR1 is SGHVS and CDR2 is FQNEAQ in the germline V gene. The CDR3 is 16 amino acids. The CDR3 spells CASSFRAGTGTGELFF. As DNA, the CDR3 is TGTGCCAGCAGCTTCAGAGCCGGGACAGGGACCGGGGAGCTGTTTTTT.

This clonotype was detected many times. The rearrangement uses TRBV3-1 and TRBJ2-7; D uncertain. Per germline, CDR1 LGHDT and CDR2 YNNKEL (reference sequence). CDR3 length: 12 amino acids. V lost 0 bases and J lost 7, with 7 bases in between. CDR3 sequence (DNA): TGTGCCAGCAGCCAAGAGATGCGGGAGCAGTACTTC. This sequence encodes CASSQEMREQYF.

V usage is TRBV20-1 and J usage is TRBJ2-2; TRBD2 matches at 8 bases. The CDR3 contains 15 residues. Germline lookup yields CDR1 DFQATT and CDR2 SNEGSKA (reference sequence). V shed 4 bases and J 2 bases; nucleotides not matched to a gene: 6. CDR3 loop: CSATPAGGNTGELFF. The CDR3 DNA reads TGCAGTGCTACCCCTGCGGGGGGCAACACCGGGGAGCTGTTTTTT.

Many counts were recorded for this clonotype. The chain is built from TRBV5-1 and TRBJ1-2; D unclear. CDR3 size: 15 residues. Germline V gives CDR1 SGHRS, CDR2 YFSETQ. Trimming shortened V by 5 bases and J by 2 bases, and 16 bases separated the two germline ends. CDR3 in amino acids: CASRPQRSRNYGYTF. The CDR3 DNA sequence: TGCGCCAGCAGGCCCCAAAGGAGTCGGAACTATGGCTACACCTTC.

V usage is TRBV7-9 and J usage is TRBJ1-1; 8 bases match TRBD1. V was clipped by 6 bases and J by 5 bases; unmatched bases: 8. CDR1 and CDR2 (germline): SEHNR, FQNEAQ (reference sequence). The length of the CDR3 is 14 residues. The CDR3 DNA reads as TGTGCCAGCAGTTCCCAGGGGGCGCGGACTGAAGCTTTCTTT. Residues: CASSSQGARTEAFF.

This clonotype was counted many times. This chain links TRBV19 with TRBJ2-2, with D perhaps assigned TRBD1 or TRBD2 (7 bases each). Germline loops: CDR1 LNHDA, CDR2 SQIVND (reference sequence). The CDR3 has 17 amino acids. Trimming took off 8 bases at V and 7 bases at J, with 26 bases between the two ends. The DNA for the CDR3 is TGTGCCAGTTACCCTCTCGGGGGGACAGATACCATCGGGGAGCTGTTTTTT. It is translated as CASYPLGGTDTIGELFF.

The rearrangement joins TRBV21-1 to TRBJ2-2; the table's D call, TRBD2, was not checked against the DNA. TRBV21-1 is described as a pseudogene. The CDR3 is 15 residues long. The CDR3, as DNA: TGTGCCAGCCTTTCTAGCGGGGGGGCGGCCGGGGAGCTGTTTTTT. Translating it yields CASLSSGGAAGELFF.

This clonotype was seen more than once but under ten times. This CDR3 reads CASSPTGTGITGELFF. DNA of the CDR3: TGTGCCAGCTCACCCACCGGGACAGGGATCACCGGGGAGCTGTTTTTT. The chain uses TRBV18 and TRBJ2-2; 9 bases agree with TRBD1. Germline CDR1 KGHSH, CDR2 LQKENI. The V gene end was trimmed by 3 bases and the J gene end by 4 bases; junction bases not matched to a gene: 6. This CDR3 is built from 16 residues.

The V gene is TRBV18, the J gene TRBJ2-5; D gene ambiguous. Trimming left V 6 bases short and J 1 base short, with 12 bases between. CDR1 and CDR2 (germline): KGHSH, LQKENI. There are 14 residues in the CDR3. The CDR3, as DNA: TGTGCCAGCTCCCCTGCCTCGGTCCAAGAGACCCAGTACTTC. Its translation is CASSPASVQETQYF. Full variable domain (remainder filled in from reference TRBV18 and TRBJ2-5): NAGVMQNPRHLVRRRGQEARLRCSPMKGHSHVYWYRQLPEEGLKFMVYLQKENIIDESGMPKERFSAEFPKEGPSILRIQQVVRGDSAAYFCASSPASVQETQYFGPGTRLLVL.

V and J are TRBV5-4 and TRBJ1-2; D may be TRBD1 (6 bases). This CDR3 is 16 amino acids long. Germline V gives CDR1 SGHNT, CDR2 YYREEE (reference sequence). Trimming pared 0 bases from V and 2 bases from J, leaving 14 bases between. The CDR3 reads CASSLGRGQTNYGYTF. CDR3 nucleotide sequence: TGTGCCAGCAGCTTGGGGCGGGGGCAGACGAACTATGGCTACACCTTC.

This clonotype came up a few times. This chain uses TRBV10-3 with TRBJ1-1, with 7 bases lining up with TRBD1. This CDR3 contains 16 residues. The J segment lost 1 base and the V segment lost 0 bases, leaving 5 bases of the junction unmatched. Germline lookup yields CDR1 ENHRY and CDR2 SYGVKD. In DNA form, the CDR3 reads TGTGCCATCAGTGAGTCGACAGGGAGGGAGAACACTGAAGCTTTCTTT. This codes for CAISESTGRENTEAFF.

In this sample, this clonotype turned up a few times. The V call is TRBV27, the J call TRBJ1-1; a possible D gene is TRBD1 (6 bases). CDR3 length: 13 residues. Trimming removed 10 bases from V and 5 bases from J, with 17 bases in between. Germline V lookup: CDR1 MNHEY, CDR2 SMNVEV (reference sequence). DNA of the CDR3: TGTGCCACCTTTACAGGGAAACTAACTGAAGCTTTCTTT. Its translation is CATFTGKLTEAFF.

This clonotype was counted only a few times. The chain couples TRBV7-9 to TRBJ1-1; 7 bases map to TRBD1. The V and J ends lost 5 bases and 7 bases, in that order; junction bases with no gene match: 4. Germline V CDR1 and CDR2: SEHNR, FQNEAQ (reference sequence). This CDR3 comprises 12 residues. In DNA form, the CDR3 reads TGTGCCAGCAGCCTGACAGGGCTTGAAGCTTTCTTT. As protein: CASSLTGLEAFF.

A few counts support this clonotype. The chain joins TRBV11-2 to TRBJ1-1, with D possibly matching TRBD1 (6 bases). CDR3 length equals 15 residues. Germline CDR1 and CDR2: SGHAT and FQNNGV. V lost 4 bases to trimming and J lost 3 bases, with 15 bases between them. In DNA, the CDR3 is TGTGCCAGCAGCTCCCTTGGGGGCTCTCACACTGAAGCTTTCTTT. Its protein is CASSSLGGSHTEAFF.

This rearrangement joins TRBV10-3 to TRBJ1-4; D is possibly TRBD1 (6 bases). The V gene lost 3 bases and the J gene lost 8 bases, with 13 bases spanning the gap. CDR1 is ENHRY, CDR2 SYGVKD, per germline. The CDR3 loop spans 14 amino acids. CDR3 DNA: TGTGCCATCAGTGAAGCAGGGGTAGGGGAAAAACTGTTTTTT. It encodes CAISEAGVGEKLFF.

This clonotype was seen a handful of times. The chain uses TRBV6-2 or TRBV6-3 and TRBJ1-6; no firm D call. V was pared by 0 bases and J by 0 bases, with 12 bases between. Germline V gene sequence: CDR1 MNHEY, CDR2 SVGEGT. There are 18 residues in the CDR3. This CDR3 is CASSYSASSSSYNSPLHF. CDR3 DNA: TGTGCCAGCAGTTACTCGGCGTCGTCAAGCTCCTATAATTCACCCCTCCACTTT.

The chain recombines TRBV7-9 with TRBJ2-3; D gene uncertain. V was pared by 5 bases and J by 6 bases, with 12 bases between. The CDR3 covers 13 residues. CDR1 and CDR2 (germline): SEHNR, FQNEAQ (reference sequence). CDR3 protein: CASSPPLADTQYF. CDR3 bases: TGTGCCAGCAGCCCCCCCCTCGCGGATACGCAGTATTTT.

This clonotype is a singleton in its sample. The chain joins TRBV7-6 to TRBJ2-5; TRBD2 aligns across 8 bases. Germline CDR1 is SGHVS and CDR2 is FNYEAQ. After removal of 5 bases from V and 0 bases from J, the junction contained 5 bases not matched to a gene. The CDR3 sequence is 15 residues long. For the CDR3, the DNA is TGTGCCAGCAGCAAAAGGACTAGCTACCAAGAGACCCAGTACTTC. Amino acid sequence: CASSKRTSYQETQYF.